The T cell receptor beta chain under discussion was sequenced for a study of OX40 agonist ivuxolimab in advanced cancers. Study-wide points: Among T cells, CD8+ cells averaged more expanded clones than CD4+ cells. People who partly responded at 0.1-3.0 mg/kg had some of the least clonal expansion seen. The authors did not determine the antigen specificity of the expanded peripheral T cells.

The V gene's germline CDR1 is LNHNV and CDR2 YYDKDF (reference sequence). V was trimmed by 0 bases and J by 1 base, leaving 9 bases between them. This CDR3 contains 15 residues. The protocol was immunoSEQ multiplex PCR, while the TCRdb copy is restricted to in-frame clones and leaves out a portion. Altogether 55,000 to 70,000 clones are present, around nine tenths being singletons, with the ten largest covering roughly 1.3%. Details on this clone: Its antigen remains unidentified.

The origin of this receptor is an adult with an advanced solid tumor such as melanoma, head and neck, liver or kidney cancer. Sequencing used CD4+ or CD8+ T cells sorted from blood, obtained in a trial of the OX40 agonist ivuxolimab. The chain joins TRBV15 to TRBJ1-1; TRBD1 is a possible D gene (5 bases). The CDR3 is CATSRDGGGNTEAFF. The CDR3 DNA sequence: TGTGCCACCAGCAGAGATGGGGGGGGGAACACTGAAGCTTTCTTT.